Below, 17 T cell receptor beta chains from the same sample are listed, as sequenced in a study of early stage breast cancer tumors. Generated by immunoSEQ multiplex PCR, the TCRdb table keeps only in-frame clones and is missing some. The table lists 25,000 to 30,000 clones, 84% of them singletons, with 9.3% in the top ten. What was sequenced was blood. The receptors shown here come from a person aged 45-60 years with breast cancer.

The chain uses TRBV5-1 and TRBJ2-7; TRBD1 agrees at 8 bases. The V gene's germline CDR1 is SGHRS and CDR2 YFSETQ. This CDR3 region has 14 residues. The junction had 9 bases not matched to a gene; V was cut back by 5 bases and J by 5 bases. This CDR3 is CASRSDRVVHEQYF. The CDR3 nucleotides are TGCGCCAGCAGATCGGACAGGGTAGTCCACGAGCAGTACTTC.

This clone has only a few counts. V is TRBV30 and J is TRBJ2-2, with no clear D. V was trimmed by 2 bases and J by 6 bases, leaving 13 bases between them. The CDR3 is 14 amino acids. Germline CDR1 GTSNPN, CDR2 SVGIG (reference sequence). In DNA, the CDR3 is TGTGCCTGGAGTAAATTAAGCAGAGCCGGGGAGCTGTTTTTT. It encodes CAWSKLSRAGELFF.

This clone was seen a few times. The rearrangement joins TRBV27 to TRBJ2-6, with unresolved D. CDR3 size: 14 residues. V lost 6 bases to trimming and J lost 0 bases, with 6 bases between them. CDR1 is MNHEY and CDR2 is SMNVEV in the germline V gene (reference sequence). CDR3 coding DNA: TGTGCCAGCAGCCCCAGCTCTGGGGCCAACGTCCTGACTTTC. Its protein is CASSPSSGANVLTF.

CDR3 DNA sequence: TGTGCCAGTAGAACTAGCGGGGGCCGATACAACACAGATACGCAGTATTTT. Protein: CASRTSGGRYNTDTQYF. The chain recombines TRBV19 with TRBJ2-3; 11 positions match TRBD2. The CDR3 totals 17 residues. J gave up 2 bases and V 6 bases, and 10 bases lay outside the gene matches. The germline CDR1 and CDR2 sequences are LNHDA and SQIVND (reference sequence).

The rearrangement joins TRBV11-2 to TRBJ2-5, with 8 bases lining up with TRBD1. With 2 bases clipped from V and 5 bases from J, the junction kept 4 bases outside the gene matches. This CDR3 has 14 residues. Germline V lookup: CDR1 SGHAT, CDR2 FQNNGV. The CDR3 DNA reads TGTGCCAGCAGCTTATCGGGACAGGCGGAGACCCAGTACTTC. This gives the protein CASSLSGQAETQYF.

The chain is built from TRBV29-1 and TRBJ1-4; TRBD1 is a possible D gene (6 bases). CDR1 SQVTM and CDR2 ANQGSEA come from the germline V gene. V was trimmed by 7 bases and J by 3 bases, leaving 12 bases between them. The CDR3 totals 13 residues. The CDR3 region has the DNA TGCAGCGCATCAGGGGCCCCTAATGAAAAACTGTTTTTT. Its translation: CSASGAPNEKLFF.

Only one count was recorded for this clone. The CDR3 protein is CAWMRGLAGGNSYNEQFF. The CDR3 DNA sequence: TGTGCCTGGATGAGGGGACTAGCGGGAGGTAACTCCTACAATGAGCAGTTCTTC. The J gene is TRBJ2-1, the V gene TRBV30; 15 bases agree with TRBD2. Germline values: CDR1 GTSNPN, CDR2 SVGIG (reference sequence). This CDR3 comprises 18 residues. The trim removed 4 bases at V and 0 bases at J, leaving 7 bases unmatched. Based on the CDR3 plus reference TRBV30 and TRBJ2-1, the full variable domain is SQTIHQWPATLVQPVGSPLSLECTVEGTSNPNLYWYRQAAGRGLQLLFYSVGIGQISSEVPQNLSASRPQDRQFILSSKKLLLSDSGFYLCAWMRGLAGGNSYNEQFFGPGTRLTVL.

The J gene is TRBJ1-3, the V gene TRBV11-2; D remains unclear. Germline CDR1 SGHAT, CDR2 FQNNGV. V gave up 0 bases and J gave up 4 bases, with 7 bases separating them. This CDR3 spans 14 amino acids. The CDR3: CASSLDLSGNTIYF. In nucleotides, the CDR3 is TGTGCCAGCAGCTTAGATCTCAGCGGAAACACCATATATTTT. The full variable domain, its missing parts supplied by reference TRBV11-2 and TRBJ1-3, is EAGVAQSPRYKIIEKRQSVAFWCNPISGHATLYWYQQILGQGPKLLIQFQNNGVVDDSQLPKDRFSAERLKGVDSTLKIQPAKLEDSAVYLCASSLDLSGNTIYFGEGSWLTVV.

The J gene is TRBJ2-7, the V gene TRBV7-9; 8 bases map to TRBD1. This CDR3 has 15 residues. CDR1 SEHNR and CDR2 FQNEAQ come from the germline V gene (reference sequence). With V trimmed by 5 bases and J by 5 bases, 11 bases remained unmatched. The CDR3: CASSRVRGRMDEQYF. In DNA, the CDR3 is TGTGCCAGCAGCCGCGTCAGGGGGCGTATGGACGAGCAGTACTTC.

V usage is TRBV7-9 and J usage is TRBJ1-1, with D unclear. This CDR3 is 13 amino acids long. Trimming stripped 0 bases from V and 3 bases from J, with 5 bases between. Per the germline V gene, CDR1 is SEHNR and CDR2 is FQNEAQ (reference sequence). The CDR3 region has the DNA TGTGCCAGCAGCTTAGCATCAGACACTGAAGCTTTCTTT. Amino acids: CASSLASDTEAFF.

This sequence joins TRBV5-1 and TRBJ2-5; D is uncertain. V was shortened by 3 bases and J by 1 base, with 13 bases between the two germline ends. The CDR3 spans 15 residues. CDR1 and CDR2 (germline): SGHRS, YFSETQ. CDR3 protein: CASSSAAPPQETQYF. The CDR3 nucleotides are TGCGCCAGCAGCTCGGCCGCTCCCCCCCAAGAGACCCAGTACTTC.

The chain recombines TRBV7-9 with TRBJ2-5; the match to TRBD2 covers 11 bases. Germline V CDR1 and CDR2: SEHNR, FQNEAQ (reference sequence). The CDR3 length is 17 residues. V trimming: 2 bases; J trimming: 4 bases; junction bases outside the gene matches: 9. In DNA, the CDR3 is TGTGCCAGCAGCTTAAGGGTAGCGGGAGGGCCGAGAGAGACCCAGTACTTC. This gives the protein CASSLRVAGGPRETQYF.

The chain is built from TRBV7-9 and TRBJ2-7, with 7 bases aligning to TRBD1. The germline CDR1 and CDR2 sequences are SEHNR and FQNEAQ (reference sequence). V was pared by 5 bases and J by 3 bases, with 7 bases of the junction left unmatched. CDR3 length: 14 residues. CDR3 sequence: CASSRDRADYEQYF. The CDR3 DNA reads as TGTGCCAGCAGCCGTGACAGGGCCGACTACGAGCAGTACTTC.

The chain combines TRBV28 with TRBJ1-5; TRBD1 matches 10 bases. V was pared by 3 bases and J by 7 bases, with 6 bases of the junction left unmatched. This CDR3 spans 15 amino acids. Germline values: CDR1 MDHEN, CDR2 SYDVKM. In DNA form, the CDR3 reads TGTGCCAGCAGTTTGGGACAGGGGTTTCGGCAGCCCCAGCATTTT. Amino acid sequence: CASSLGQGFRQPQHF.

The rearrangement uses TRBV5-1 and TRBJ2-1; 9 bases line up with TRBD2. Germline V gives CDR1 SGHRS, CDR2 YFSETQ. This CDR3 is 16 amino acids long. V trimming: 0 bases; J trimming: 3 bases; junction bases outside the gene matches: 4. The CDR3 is CASSLETSGFYNEQFF. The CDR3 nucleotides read TGCGCCAGCAGCTTGGAGACTAGCGGATTCTACAATGAGCAGTTCTTC.

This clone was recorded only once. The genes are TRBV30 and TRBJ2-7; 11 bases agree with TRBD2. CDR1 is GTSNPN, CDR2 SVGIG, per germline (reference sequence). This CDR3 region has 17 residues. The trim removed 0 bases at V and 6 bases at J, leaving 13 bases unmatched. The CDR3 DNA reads TGTGCCTGGAGTGTACGGAGTAGCGGGAGGGTAGCGCTCGAGCAGTACTTC. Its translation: CAWSVRSSGRVALEQYF.

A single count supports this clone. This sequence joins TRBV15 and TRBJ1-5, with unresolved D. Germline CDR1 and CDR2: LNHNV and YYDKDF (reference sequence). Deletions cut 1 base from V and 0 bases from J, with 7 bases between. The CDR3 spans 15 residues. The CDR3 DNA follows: TGTGCCACCAGCAGAGGCGGGGATAGCAATCAGCCCCAGCATTTT. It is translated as CATSRGGDSNQPQHF.